The 10 T cell receptor beta chains presented below share a single source sample, sequenced in a study of read filtering for tumor transcriptome and immune sequencing. The library was built from about 400 ng RNA with molecular barcoded adaptors for alpha/delta and beta/gamma chains. TCRdb itself ran the reads through MiXCR, one entry per CDR3 protein. The sample has about 62,000 distinct CDR3 sequences; roughly a fifth are singletons. Sequencing used a population of CD138-negative cells sorted from bone marrow. These TCRs come from a donor older than 35 with multiple myeloma.

Ten or more counts support this clonotype. The chain is built from TRBV7-9 and TRBJ2-7; D might be TRBD2 (6 bases). The CDR3 runs to 12 residues. Trimming left V 0 bases short and J 9 bases short, with 9 bases between. Germline assignment: CDR1 SEHNR and CDR2 FQNEAQ (reference sequence). The CDR3 loop is CASSLAEGGQYF. The CDR3 nucleotides read TGTGCCAGCAGCTTAGCTGAGGGAGGGCAGTACTTC.

J is TRBJ2-1 and V is TRBV14; TRBD2 might be the D (5 bases). The CDR3 totals 16 residues. Looked up from germline, CDR1 is SGHDN and CDR2 is FVKESK. Trimming took off 0 bases at V and 5 bases at J, with 14 bases between the two ends. CDR3 nucleotide sequence: TGTGCCAGCAGCCAAGATCTCCTAGACTACGACAATGAGCAGTTCTTC. Translated, it gives CASSQDLLDYDNEQFF.

This clonotype was seen a handful of times. This may be a read error: a much more frequent sequence differs by one nucleotide. V usage is TRBV5-1 and J usage is TRBJ2-3; no reliable D call. Germline CDR1 reads SGHRS; CDR2 reads YFSETQ. The CDR3 has 13 residues. The germline V and J ends were trimmed by 4 bases and 1 base, with 7 bases remaining between them. DNA of the CDR3: TGCGCCAGCAGCCTTGATTGCACAGATACGCAGTATTTT. Its protein is CASSLDCTDTQYF.

This clonotype was detected many times. The rearrangement links TRBV15 to TRBJ2-1; D possibly uses TRBD1 or TRBD2 (5 bases each). Germline values: CDR1 LNHNV, CDR2 YYDKDF (reference sequence). CDR3 length: 15 residues. V gave up 1 base and J gave up 5 bases, with 12 bases separating them. CDR3 sequence (DNA): TGTGCCACCAGCAGAGGGGGACGCGGTGACAATGAGCAGTTCTTC. Amino acids: CATSRGGRGDNEQFF.

The chain joins TRBV20-1 to TRBJ2-7, with D unresolved. Per germline, CDR1 DFQATT and CDR2 SNEGSKA (reference sequence). There are 13 residues in the CDR3. The V end was cut by 4 bases, the J end by 3 bases, with 13 bases between. This CDR3 is CSAKSPVDYEQYF. The CDR3 DNA follows: TGCAGTGCTAAATCCCCGGTCGACTACGAGCAGTACTTC.

The V and J genes are TRBV30 and TRBJ2-1; unclear D gene. The CDR3 runs to 14 residues. From germline, CDR1 is GTSNPN and CDR2 SVGIG (reference sequence). Trimming cost V 1 base and J 6 bases, with 13 bases left between them. The chain's CDR3 is CAWSASSLGNEQFF. DNA of the CDR3: TGTGCCTGGAGTGCATCATCGCTGGGCAATGAGCAGTTCTTC.

This clonotype was seen many times. J is TRBJ2-3 and V is TRBV10-3; 10 nucleotides align to TRBD1. Germline V gene data show CDR1 as ENHRY and CDR2 as SYGVKD. Trimming removed 6 bases from V and 5 bases from J; junction bases left unmatched: 5. CDR3 length: 14 amino acids. In DNA, the CDR3 is TGTGCCATCAGGTCGGGACAGGGGAGAGATACGCAGTATTTT. It is translated as CAIRSGQGRDTQYF.

V usage is TRBV6-5 and J usage is TRBJ1-5; 9 bases map to TRBD1. The ends lost 7 bases at V and 6 bases at J; junction bases unmatched: 4. The CDR3 totals 13 residues. Germline lookup yields CDR1 MNHEY and CDR2 SVGAGI. The DNA of the CDR3 is TGTGCCAGCACCTCGGGACAGGGTCAGCCCCAGCATTTT. Amino acids: CASTSGQGQPQHF.

In its sample, this clonotype was seen many times. The genes are TRBV19 and TRBJ2-5, with D maybe TRBD2 (6 bases). The CDR3 has 13 residues. Trimming removed 6 bases at V and 6 bases at J, with 14 bases between. From germline, CDR1 is LNHDA and CDR2 SQIVND (reference sequence). CDR3 sequence: CASSGGLWKTQYF. Here the CDR3 DNA reads TGTGCCAGTAGCGGGGGTCTCTGGAAGACCCAGTACTTC.

This clonotype was seen at least ten times. V is TRBV5-6 and J is TRBJ1-2; TRBD1 matches 7 bases. The CDR3 loop spans 14 amino acids. Unmatched junction bases numbered 6, after V lost 4 bases and J lost 3 bases. Germline CDR1 and CDR2: SGHDT and YYEEEE. CDR3 sequence: CASSRQGIHYGYTF. CDR3 DNA: TGTGCCAGCAGCCGACAGGGTATCCACTATGGCTACACCTTC.